The rows below give T cell receptor beta chains drawn from one sample of a study of cytomegalovirus exposure and HLA in healthy donors. Generated by immunoSEQ multiplex PCR, the TCRdb table keeps only in-frame clones and is missing some. The listing contains some 120,000 clones. The source material was PBMCs. The receptors were sampled from a woman between 55 and 75 years old in good health and CMV-seronegative. Each CDR3 is given with its conserved first and last residue. The order of the fields is J gene, D gene, V gene, CDR3 protein, CDR3 DNA. The D gene is left open where the match is weak.

J: TRBJ1-3; D: -; V: TRBV7-9; CDR3: CASTPARISGNTIYF; DNA: TGTGCCAGCACCCCCGCGCGCATCTCTGGAAACACCATATATTTT
J: TRBJ1-5; D: -; V: TRBV28; CDR3: CASSRHGTEDQPQHF; DNA: TGTGCCAGCAGTAGACACGGGACTGAAGATCAGCCCCAGCATTTT
J: TRBJ2-7; D: TRBD2; V: TRBV15; CDR3: CATSRDPGEGYEQYF; DNA: TGTGCCACCAGCAGAGATCCCGGGGAGGGGTACGAGCAGTACTTC
J: TRBJ2-3; D: TRBD2; V: TRBV5-1; CDR3: CASSLALAGVTDTQYF; DNA: TGCGCCAGCAGCTTGGCCTTAGCGGGAGTCACAGATACGCAGTATTTT
J: TRBJ2-1; D: -; V: TRBV10-3; CDR3: CATRSGTPNEQFF; DNA: TGTGCCACCCGCTCCGGGACTCCCAATGAGCAGTTCTTC
J: TRBJ2-7; D: -; V: TRBV18; CDR3: CASSPPLLGSRGGYEQYF; DNA: TGTGCCAGCTCACCACCGCTCCTCGGGAGCCGGGGTGGTTACGAGCAGTACTTC
J: TRBJ2-7; D: -; V: TRBV4-1; CDR3: CASSQDPVTYEQYF; DNA: TGCGCCAGCAGCCAAGACCCGGTTACCTACGAGCAGTACTTC
J: TRBJ2-7; D: TRBD1; V: TRBV10-3; CDR3: CAINPGGVYEQYF; DNA: TGTGCCATCAACCCAGGGGGAGTCTACGAGCAGTACTTC
J: TRBJ2-7; D: TRBD2; V: TRBV6-5; CDR3: CASSPRGDEQYF; DNA: TGTGCCAGCAGTCCACGGGGGGACGAGCAGTACTTC
J: TRBJ2-7; D: -; V: TRBV6-5; CDR3: CASSRVPSYEQYF; DNA: TGTGCCAGCAGCCGGGTTCCCTCCTACGAGCAGTACTTC
J: TRBJ1-2; D: -; V: TRBV30; CDR3: CAWVRHGSLGYTF; DNA: TGTGCCTGGGTTCGACACGGCTCTCTAGGCTACACCTTC
J: TRBJ2-2; D: -; V: TRBV5-4; CDR3: CASTPGVGDRLYSGELFF; DNA: TGTGCCAGCACCCCGGGGGTGGGGGACCGGTTGTACAGCGGGGAGCTGTTTTTT
J: TRBJ2-7; D: TRBD1; V: TRBV18; CDR3: CASSPITGARYEQYF; DNA: TGTGCCAGCTCACCTATAACAGGGGCACGTTACGAGCAGTACTTC
J: TRBJ1-2; D: -; V: TRBV29-1; CDR3: CSVPLRGYTF; DNA: TGCAGCGTTCCCCTCCGTGGCTACACCTTC
J: TRBJ2-7; D: -; V: TRBV19; CDR3: CASSIEGGARYEQYF; DNA: TGTGCCAGTAGTATAGAGGGGGGAGCAAGATACGAGCAGTACTTC
J: TRBJ2-7; D: -; V: TRBV5-4; CDR3: CASSLEVAPYEQYF; DNA: TGTGCCAGCAGCTTGGAGGTAGCGCCCTACGAGCAGTACTTC
J: TRBJ1-2; D: -; V: TRBV27; CDR3: CASSSGGGYTF; DNA: TGTGCCAGCAGTTCCGGGGGAGGCTACACCTTC
J: TRBJ2-5; D: TRBD2; V: TRBV2; CDR3: CASRVAGGLETQYF; DNA: TGTGCCAGCAGGGTAGCGGGAGGCTTAGAGACCCAGTACTTC
J: TRBJ2-1; D: TRBD2; V: TRBV7-6; CDR3: CASSPVTSGISEQFF; DNA: TGTGCCAGCAGCCCCGTAACTAGCGGTATTTCTGAGCAGTTCTTC
J: TRBJ2-2; D: TRBD2; V: TRBV5-1; CDR3: CASSLEGLAGNTGELFF; DNA: TGCGCCAGCAGCTTGGAGGGTCTAGCGGGTAACACCGGGGAGCTGTTTTTT
J: TRBJ2-5; D: -; V: TRBV10-1; CDR3: CASSLGGAVQETQYF; DNA: TGCGCCAGCAGTCTCGGCGGAGCCGTCCAAGAGACCCAGTACTTC
J: TRBJ2-7; D: TRBD1; V: TRBV6-5; CDR3: CASSGQGGEQYF; DNA: TGTGCCAGCAGCGGACAGGGGGGGGAGCAGTACTTC
J: TRBJ1-2; D: -; V: TRBV5-4; CDR3: CASSLTSEYGYTF; DNA: TGTGCCAGCAGCTTGACGTCGGAGTATGGCTACACCTTC
J: TRBJ1-1; D: TRBD1; V: TRBV2; CDR3: CASSDDRGAEAFF; DNA: TGTGCCAGCAGCGATGACAGGGGAGCTGAAGCTTTCTTT
J: TRBJ2-5; D: TRBD1; V: TRBV7-2; CDR3: CASSTTQGSWETQYF; DNA: TGTGCCAGCAGCACCACACAGGGGTCTTGGGAGACCCAGTACTTC
J: TRBJ2-1; D: TRBD2; V: TRBV5-6; CDR3: CASSLALAGGYNEQFF; DNA: TGTGCCAGCAGCTTGGCCCTAGCGGGGGGATACAATGAGCAGTTCTTC
J: TRBJ2-3; D: TRBD1; V: TRBV19; CDR3: CASKIGQGVGTQYF; DNA: TGTGCCAGTAAAATCGGACAGGGGGTGGGTACGCAGTATTTT
J: TRBJ1-1; D: -; V: TRBV6-5; CDR3: CASSPDSPNTEAFF; DNA: TGTGCCAGCAGTCCGGACAGCCCGAACACTGAAGCTTTCTTT
J: TRBJ2-7; D: -; V: TRBV10-3; CDR3: CAISESTDSYEQYF; DNA: TGTGCCATCAGTGAGTCCACAGATTCCTACGAGCAGTACTTC
J: TRBJ2-7; D: TRBD2; V: TRBV18; CDR3: CASSPPGGYEQYF; DNA: TGTGCCAGCTCACCACCGGGGGGGTACGAGCAGTACTTC
J: TRBJ2-3; D: -; V: TRBV5-1; CDR3: CASSSPFWASGSSTDTQYF; DNA: TGCGCCAGCAGCTCCCCCTTTTGGGCGAGCGGTAGTAGCACAGATACGCAGTATTTT
J: TRBJ2-3; D: TRBD2; V: TRBV10-3; CDR3: CAISESGGRATDTQYF; DNA: TGTGCCATCAGTGAGTCTGGCGGGAGGGCCACTGATACGCAGTATTTT
J: TRBJ2-7; D: TRBD1; V: TRBV7-8; CDR3: CASNSQGAATYEQYF; DNA: TGTGCCAGCAACTCTCAGGGGGCCGCAACCTACGAGCAGTACTTC
J: TRBJ2-7; D: -; V: TRBV2; CDR3: CASDRDTYEQYF; DNA: TGTGCCAGCGATCGAGATACCTACGAGCAGTACTTC
J: TRBJ1-4; D: -; V: TRBV5-1; CDR3: CASSLETGFEKLFF; DNA: TGCGCCAGCAGCTTGGAAACAGGGTTTGAAAAACTGTTTTTT
J: TRBJ1-5; D: -; V: TRBV6-5; CDR3: CASRKGGAGQPQHF; DNA: TGTGCCAGCAGGAAAGGGGGGGCCGGTCAGCCCCAGCATTTT
J: TRBJ2-1; D: TRBD2; V: TRBV7-6; CDR3: CASSGLAGEVGDEQFF; DNA: TGTGCCAGCAGCGGACTAGCGGGAGAGGTAGGAGATGAGCAGTTCTTC
J: TRBJ2-5; D: TRBD1; V: TRBV5-1; CDR3: CASSFGQALGEQYF; DNA: TGCGCCAGCAGCTTCGGACAGGCCCTAGGGGAGCAGTACTTC
J: TRBJ2-7; D: -; V: TRBV2; CDR3: CASSGNKGPSYEQYF; DNA: TGTGCCAGCAGCGGTAACAAGGGGCCATCCTACGAGCAGTACTTC
J: TRBJ1-5; D: -; V: TRBV6-6; CDR3: CASTNSAQGQPQHF; DNA: TGTGCCAGCACCAATTCGGCGCAGGGTCAGCCCCAGCATTTT
J: TRBJ1-2; D: -; V: TRBV28; CDR3: CASSPYLSANYGYTF; DNA: TGTGCCAGCAGTCCCTACTTATCCGCGAACTATGGCTACACCTTC
J: TRBJ2-7; D: TRBD2; V: TRBV6-6; CDR3: CASSQRGGYEQYF; DNA: TGTGCCAGCAGCCAACGGGGGGGCTACGAGCAGTACTTC
J: TRBJ1-6; D: -; V: TRBV18; CDR3: CASSPPSGGDSPLHF; DNA: TGTGCCAGCTCACCCCCCAGCGGGGGAGATTCACCCCTCCACTTT
J: TRBJ2-3; D: -; V: TRBV7-7; CDR3: CASSTGTPDTQYF; DNA: TGTGCTAGCAGCACGGGTACGCCAGATACGCAGTATTTT
J: TRBJ1-4; D: -; V: TRBV18; CDR3: CASSPGATGEKLFF; DNA: TGTGCCAGCTCACCGGGGGCTACAGGGGAAAAACTGTTTTTT
J: TRBJ1-1; D: TRBD1; V: TRBV6-1; CDR3: CASISPGQGSSEAFF; DNA: TGTGCCAGCATTTCACCCGGACAGGGCTCTTCTGAAGCTTTCTTT
J: TRBJ2-5; D: -; V: TRBV5-4; CDR3: CASMVGGSGLETQYF; DNA: TGTGCCAGCATGGTCGGGGGATCCGGCCTTGAGACCCAGTACTTC
J: TRBJ2-7; D: -; V: TRBV28; CDR3: CASIQTPRVHYEQYF; DNA: TGTGCCAGCATCCAAACCCCCCGGGTTCACTACGAGCAGTACTTC
J: TRBJ1-1; D: -; V: TRBV30; CDR3: CAWSVPGGAGAFF; DNA: TGTGCCTGGAGTGTCCCTGGGGGGGCTGGTGCTTTCTTT
J: TRBJ1-1; D: -; V: TRBV7-3; CDR3: CASSAQANTEAFF; DNA: TGTGCCAGCAGCGCGCAGGCGAACACTGAAGCTTTCTTT